Below, one T cell receptor (beta chain) is given with its context. This sample was taken from a study of blood T cell repertoires in COVID-19. In the study overall: Spain, Italy and the United States supplied samples that represented acute and convalescent COVID-19. T cells, B-cell-depleted T cells, or PBMCs provided the cDNA or gDNA that served as material.

The CDR3 totals 15 residues. V dropped 9 bases and J dropped 4; count of bases not matched to a gene: 11. The germline V gene encodes CDR1 LNHDA and CDR2 SQIVND (reference sequence). Original data processing: Quantification of nucleated cells was approximated via reference gene primer amplification. Repertoires were generated with immunoSEQ multiplex PCR, while TCRdb's copy carries only in-frame clones and drops some. V and J calls and clone size are given by that table; D and trimming were obtained from the DNA. The sample contains about 170,000 clones, more than 70% of which appear only once. This receptor was taken from a man aged 50 to 59 who had recovered from COVID-19. Sequencing input: peripheral blood. The V and J genes are TRBV19 and TRBJ2-3, with TRBD2 matching over 9 bases. Here the CDR3 reads CASHSSGVKSDTQYF. The CDR3 nucleotides read TGTGCCAGCCATTCTAGCGGGGTAAAGTCAGATACGCAGTATTTT.